This T cell receptor beta chain was found in a study of T cell responses to AZD1222 COVID-19 vaccine. Overall study context: Both about-4-week and about-12-week second-dose recipients were combined. Findings of the study overall: The donor cohort was predominantly white British with a female majority, and clonal diversity may have been underestimated.

The V segment lost 2 bases and the J segment 2 bases; nucleotides outside the gene matches: 7. Germline CDR1 and CDR2: SGHTS and YDEGEE. The CDR3 contains 16 residues. Only in-frame clones appear in the TCRdb table, and some are missing; sequencing was by immunoSEQ multiplex PCR. Seen here are under 200,000 clones, more than 85% observed once, and the top ten hold about 3.9%. Points on this clone: Antigen specificity is unknown.

The material sequenced was peripheral blood, taken on day 0 of AZD1222 vaccination. This clonotype originated in an adult in good health. The V call is TRBV5-8, the J call TRBJ1-2, with 9 bases aligning to TRBD1. The CDR3 here is CASSFRFGTGNYGYTF. Here the CDR3 DNA reads TGTGCCAGCAGCTTCCGTTTTGGGACAGGGAACTATGGCTACACCTTC.